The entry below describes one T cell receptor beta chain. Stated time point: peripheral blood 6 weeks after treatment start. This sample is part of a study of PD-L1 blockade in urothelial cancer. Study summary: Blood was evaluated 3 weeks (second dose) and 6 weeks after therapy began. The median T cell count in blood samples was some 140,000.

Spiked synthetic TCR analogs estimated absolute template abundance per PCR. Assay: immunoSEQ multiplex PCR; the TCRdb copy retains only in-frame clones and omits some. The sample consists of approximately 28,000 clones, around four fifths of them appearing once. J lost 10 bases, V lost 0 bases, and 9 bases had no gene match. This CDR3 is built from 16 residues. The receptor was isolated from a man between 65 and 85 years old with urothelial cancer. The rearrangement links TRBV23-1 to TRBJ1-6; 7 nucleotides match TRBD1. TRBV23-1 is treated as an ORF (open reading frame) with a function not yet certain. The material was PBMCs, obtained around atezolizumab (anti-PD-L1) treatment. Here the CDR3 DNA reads TGCGCCAGCAGTCAATCTGCTGGACAGGTAAGATCACCCCTCCACTTT. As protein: CASSQSAGQVRSPLHF.